The 3 T cell receptor beta chains given below trace back to one sample, sequenced in a study of blood T cell repertoires in COVID-19 (dated by TCRdb to 2020 to 2021). The library relied on the immunoSEQ multiplex PCR assay. TCRdb limited this immuneACCESS table to in-frame rearrangements with V and J called. A share of clones is missing; checked studies link under half to unresolved V genes, and the rest is unexplained. The sample records 50,000 to 75,000 clones, around 87% of which are singletons. The ten largest account for approximately 7% of the sample. The sample comprised peripheral blood. The receptors originated from a man in his fifties or sixties with acute or convalescent COVID-19.

This chain joins TRBV5-1 and TRBJ2-7, with 10 bases identical to TRBD2. V gave up 5 bases and J gave up 5 bases; unmatched junction bases: 7. Germline V gene sequence: CDR1 SGHRS, CDR2 YFSETQ. The CDR3 runs to 14 residues. DNA of the CDR3: TGCGCCAGCAGAGTAGCGGGGGGCCTAGACGAGCAGTACTTC. As protein: CASRVAGGLDEQYF.

The V and J genes are TRBV18 and TRBJ2-7; 9 bases fit TRBD1. The junction had 5 bases not matched to a gene; V was cut back by 6 bases and J by 2 bases. The CDR3 contains 14 residues. CDR1 and CDR2 (germline): KGHSH, LQKENI. CDR3 region: CASSQGQGTYEQYF. The CDR3 DNA reads TGTGCCAGCTCCCAGGGACAGGGAACCTACGAGCAGTACTTC.

The chain is built from TRBV4-3 and TRBJ1-6; D might be TRBD1 (6 bases). Trimming took off 3 bases at V and 10 bases at J, with 13 bases between the two ends. Germline V gene lookup returns CDR1 LGHNA and CDR2 YSLEER. The CDR3 totals 14 residues. The CDR3, as DNA: TGCGCCAGCAGCCAGTCCGGGGGGCACTCACCCCTCCACTTT. It yields the protein CASSQSGGHSPLHF.